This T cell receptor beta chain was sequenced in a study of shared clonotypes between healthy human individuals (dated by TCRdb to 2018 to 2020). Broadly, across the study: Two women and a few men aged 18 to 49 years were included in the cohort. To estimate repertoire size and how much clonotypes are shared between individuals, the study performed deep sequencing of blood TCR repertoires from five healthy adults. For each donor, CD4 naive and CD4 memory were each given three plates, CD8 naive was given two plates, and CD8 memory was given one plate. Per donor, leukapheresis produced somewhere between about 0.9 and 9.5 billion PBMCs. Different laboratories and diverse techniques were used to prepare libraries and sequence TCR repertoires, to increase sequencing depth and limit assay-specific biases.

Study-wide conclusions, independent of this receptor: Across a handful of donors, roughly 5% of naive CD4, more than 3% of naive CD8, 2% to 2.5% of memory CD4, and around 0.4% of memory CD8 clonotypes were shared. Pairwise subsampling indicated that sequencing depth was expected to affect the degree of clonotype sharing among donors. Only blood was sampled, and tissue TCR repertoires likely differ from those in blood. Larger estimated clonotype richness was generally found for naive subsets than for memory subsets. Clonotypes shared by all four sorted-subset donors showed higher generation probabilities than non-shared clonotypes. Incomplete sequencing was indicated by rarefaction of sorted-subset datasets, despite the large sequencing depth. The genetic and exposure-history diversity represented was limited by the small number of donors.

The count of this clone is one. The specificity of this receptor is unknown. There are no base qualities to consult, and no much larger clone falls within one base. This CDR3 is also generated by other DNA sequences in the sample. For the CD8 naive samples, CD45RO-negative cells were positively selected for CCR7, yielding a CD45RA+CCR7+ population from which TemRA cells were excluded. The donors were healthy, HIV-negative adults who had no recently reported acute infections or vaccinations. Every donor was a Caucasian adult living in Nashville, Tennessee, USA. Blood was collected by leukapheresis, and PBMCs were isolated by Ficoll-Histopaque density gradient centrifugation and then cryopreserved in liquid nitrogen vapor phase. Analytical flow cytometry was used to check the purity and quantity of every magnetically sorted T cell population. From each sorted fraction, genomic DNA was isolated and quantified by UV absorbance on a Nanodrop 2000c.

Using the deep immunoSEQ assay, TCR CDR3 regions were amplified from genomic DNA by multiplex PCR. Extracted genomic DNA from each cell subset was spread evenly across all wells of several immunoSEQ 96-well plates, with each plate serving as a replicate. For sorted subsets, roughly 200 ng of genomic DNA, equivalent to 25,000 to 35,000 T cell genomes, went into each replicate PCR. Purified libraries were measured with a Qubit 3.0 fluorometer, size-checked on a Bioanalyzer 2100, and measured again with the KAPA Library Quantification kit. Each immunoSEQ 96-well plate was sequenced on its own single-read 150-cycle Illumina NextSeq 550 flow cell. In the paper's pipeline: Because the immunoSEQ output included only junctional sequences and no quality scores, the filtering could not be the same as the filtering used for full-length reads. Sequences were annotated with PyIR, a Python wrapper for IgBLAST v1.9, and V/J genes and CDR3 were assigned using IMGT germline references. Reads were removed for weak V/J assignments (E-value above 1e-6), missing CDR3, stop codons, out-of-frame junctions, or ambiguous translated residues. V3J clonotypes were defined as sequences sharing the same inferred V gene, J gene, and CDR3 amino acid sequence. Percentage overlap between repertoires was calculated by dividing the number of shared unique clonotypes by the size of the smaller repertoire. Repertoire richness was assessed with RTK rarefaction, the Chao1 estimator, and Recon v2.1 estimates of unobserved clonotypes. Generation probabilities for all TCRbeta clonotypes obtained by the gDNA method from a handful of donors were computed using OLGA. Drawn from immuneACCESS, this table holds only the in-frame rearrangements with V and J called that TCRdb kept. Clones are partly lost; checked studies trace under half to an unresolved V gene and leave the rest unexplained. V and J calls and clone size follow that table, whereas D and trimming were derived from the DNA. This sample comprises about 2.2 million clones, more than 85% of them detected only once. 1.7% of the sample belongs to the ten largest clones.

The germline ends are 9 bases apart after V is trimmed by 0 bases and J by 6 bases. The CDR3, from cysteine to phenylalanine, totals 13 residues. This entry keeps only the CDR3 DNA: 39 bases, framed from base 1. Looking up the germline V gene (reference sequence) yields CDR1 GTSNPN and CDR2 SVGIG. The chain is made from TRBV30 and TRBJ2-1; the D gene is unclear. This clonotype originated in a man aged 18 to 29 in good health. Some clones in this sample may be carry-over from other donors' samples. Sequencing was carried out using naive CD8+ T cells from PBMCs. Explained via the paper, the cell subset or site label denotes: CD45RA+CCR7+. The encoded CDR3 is CAWSVRARNEQFF. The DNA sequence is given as TGTGCCTGGAGTGTAAGGGCACGCAATGAGCAGTTCTTC.